Listed below are T cell receptor beta chains from one sample, sequenced in a study of OX40 agonist ivuxolimab in advanced cancers. Here immunoSEQ multiplex PCR was the method, and the copy in TCRdb shows in-frame clones only, minus some. The sample has 65,000 or so clones, around 86% seen once. Sequencing was performed on CD4+ or CD8+ T cells sorted from blood, taken in a trial of the OX40 agonist ivuxolimab. These receptors were taken from an adult with an advanced solid tumor such as melanoma, head and neck, liver or kidney cancer. Both conserved end residues are part of each CDR3. A D gene is named only where the DNA matches it firmly. The size of a clone is reported for some rows only, either as once, few or many, or as a class for expanded clones.

j_call v_call cdr3_length d_call clone_size cdr3_aa cdr3_nt
TRBJ2-5 TRBV6-1 14 TRBD2 - CASSEGLAVETQYF TGTGCCAGCAGTGAAGGACTAGCGGTAGAGACCCAGTACTTC
TRBJ2-5 TRBV5-1 13 - - CASSARQGETQYF TGCGCCAGCAGCGCCAGGCAGGGGGAGACCCAGTACTTC
TRBJ2-5 TRBV7-6 15 - - CASSPGTASRETQYF TGTGCCAGCAGCCCAGGGACTGCTTCCCGGGAGACCCAGTACTTC
TRBJ2-3 TRBV5-1 16 TRBD2 - CASTPLERGITDTQYF TGCGCCAGCACCCCGCTCGAGCGGGGGATCACAGATACGCAGTATTTT
TRBJ2-3 TRBV11-3 14 - - CASSLTRNTDTQYF TGTGCCAGCAGTCTGACTAGAAACACAGATACGCAGTATTTT
TRBJ2-1 TRBV7-2 15 - few CASSRVGGSYNEQFF TGTGCCAGCAGCCGCGTGGGGGGCTCCTACAATGAGCAGTTCTTC
TRBJ1-4 TRBV2 16 TRBD1 few CASSERGRGSNEKLFF TGTGCCAGCAGTGAAAGGGGCAGGGGGTCTAATGAAAAACTGTTTTTT
TRBJ1-2 TRBV19 14 TRBD1 - CASSSGQGPYGYTF TGTGCCAGTAGTTCCGGACAGGGGCCCTATGGCTACACCTTC
TRBJ2-7 TRBV6-9 13 - - CASSYTDSYEQYF TGTGCCAGCAGTTACACGGACTCCTACGAGCAGTACTTC
TRBJ2-1 TRBV7-2 16 TRBD1 - CASRVATGVSYNEQFF TGTGCCAGCAGAGTTGCCACAGGGGTTTCCTACAATGAGCAGTTCTTC
TRBJ1-1 TRBV4-2 15 TRBD1 - CASHRTGGSDTEAFF TGTGCCAGCCACCGGACAGGGGGCTCTGACACTGAAGCTTTCTTT
TRBJ2-2 TRBV5-1 17 TRBD1 - CASSFTPGQGSAGELFF TGCGCCAGCAGCTTTACACCGGGACAGGGAAGCGCCGGGGAGCTGTTTTTT
TRBJ2-3 TRBV9 15 TRBD2 - CASSVLAGGTDTQYF TGTGCCAGCAGCGTACTAGCGGGGGGCACAGATACGCAGTATTTT
TRBJ2-5 TRBV9 16 TRBD2 - CASSPFGAGGGETQYF TGTGCCAGCAGCCCTTTTGGAGCGGGGGGAGGAGAGACCCAGTACTTC
TRBJ2-5 TRBV6-1 16 TRBD2 - CASSEASGISGGTQYF TGTGCCAGCAGTGAGGCTAGCGGGATCTCTGGGGGGACCCAGTACTTC
TRBJ2-3 TRBV7-2 16 TRBD1 - CASSLRPGQGTDTQYF TGTGCCAGCAGCTTAAGACCGGGACAGGGCACAGATACGCAGTATTTT
TRBJ2-5 TRBV6-6 12 - few CASSYGRETQYF TGTGCCAGCAGTTACGGGCGAGAGACCCAGTACTTC
TRBJ1-5 TRBV2 13 - - CASSPQGNQPQHF TGTGCCAGCAGCCCACAGGGAAATCAGCCCCAGCATTTT
TRBJ1-2 TRBV7-9 12 TRBD1 few CASSRDSYGYTF TGTGCCAGCAGCCGGGACAGCTATGGCTACACCTTC
TRBJ2-7 TRBV19 15 TRBD1 - CASSAPNRGIYEQYF TGTGCCAGTAGTGCGCCGAACAGGGGAATCTACGAGCAGTACTTC
TRBJ2-5 TRBV15 13 TRBD1 - CATSRGTGETQYF TGTGCCACCAGCAGGGGGACAGGAGAGACCCAGTACTTC
TRBJ1-6 TRBV7-2 16 - - CASSKTRQTYNSPLHF TGTGCCAGCAGCAAGACCCGACAGACTTATAATTCACCCCTCCACTTT
TRBJ1-6 TRBV7-2 16 TRBD1 - CASSPRSGQGSSPLHF TGTGCCAGCAGCCCCCGGTCGGGACAGGGCTCATCACCCCTCCACTTT
TRBJ1-4 TRBV7-9 14 - - CASSLHSGDEKLFF TGTGCCAGCAGCTTACACTCGGGGGATGAAAAACTGTTTTTT
TRBJ2-3 TRBV27 13 - - CASSFNQADTQYF TGTGCCAGCAGTTTCAACCAGGCAGATACGCAGTATTTT
TRBJ2-5 TRBV28 14 TRBD2 - CASSVLWGGETQYF TGTGCCAGCAGTGTTCTGTGGGGGGGGGAGACCCAGTACTTC
TRBJ1-2 TRBV13 15 - - CASSPRAVGEDGYTF TGTGCCAGCAGCCCCCGAGCCGTCGGGGAGGATGGCTACACCTTC
TRBJ2-1 TRBV2 16 TRBD2 - CASSVGAGTSYNEQFF TGTGCCAGCAGTGTGGGAGCGGGGACTTCTTACAATGAGCAGTTCTTC
TRBJ2-2 TRBV4-3 14 - - CASSQVVRAGELFF TGCGCCAGCAGCCAAGTGGTCCGGGCCGGGGAGCTGTTTTTT
TRBJ2-3 TRBV2 13 - - CASSAWGADTQYF TGTGCCAGCAGTGCCTGGGGAGCAGATACGCAGTATTTT
TRBJ1-1 TRBV7-8 15 - - CASSTYRARNTEAFF TGTGCCAGCAGTACTTACAGGGCCCGGAACACTGAAGCTTTCTTT
TRBJ2-3 TRBV9 16 - - CASSVGGDFSTDTQYF TGTGCCAGCAGCGTAGGTGGGGACTTCTCCACAGATACGCAGTATTTT
TRBJ1-6 TRBV27 14 - - CASSLRPADSPLHF TGTGCCAGCAGCTTACGGCCAGCGGATTCACCCCTCCACTTT
TRBJ1-5 TRBV28 17 - once CASSRGLGVVGNQPQHF TGTGCCAGCAGCCGAGGATTGGGGGTTGTGGGCAATCAGCCCCAGCATTTT
TRBJ2-2 TRBV4-3 16 TRBD1 - CASSLGDRADTGELFF TGCGCCAGCAGCCTCGGCGACAGGGCAGACACCGGGGAGCTGTTTTTT
TRBJ1-5 TRBV5-1 15 - once CASSLGRGRLEPQHF TGCGCCAGCAGCTTGGGCAGGGGCAGGTTAGAGCCCCAGCATTTT
TRBJ1-4 TRBV28 14 - once CASSTGQSNEKLFF TGTGCCAGCAGTACAGGACAGTCTAATGAAAAACTGTTTTTT
TRBJ2-1 TRBV5-4 16 TRBD2 - CASSLGPSGGANEQFF TGTGCCAGCAGCTTGGGCCCTAGCGGGGGGGCCAATGAGCAGTTCTTC
TRBJ2-7 TRBV5-1 15 - once CASRQTPDGSHEQYF TGCGCCAGCAGGCAGACGCCGGACGGGTCCCACGAGCAGTACTTC
TRBJ2-1 TRBV7-9 16 - - CASSPLGSRSYNEQFF TGTGCCAGCAGCCCCCTGGGGAGCCGCTCCTACAATGAGCAGTTCTTC
TRBJ2-7 TRBV7-9 14 - - CASSLGGTENEQYF TGTGCCAGCAGCTTAGGCGGGACAGAAAACGAGCAGTACTTC
TRBJ1-1 TRBV29-1 13 - - CSVPGYGNTEAFF TGCAGCGTCCCGGGGTATGGGAACACTGAAGCTTTCTTT
TRBJ1-2 TRBV28 15 TRBD1 - CASRDPLGDRYGYTF TGTGCCAGCAGGGATCCGTTGGGGGACAGATATGGCTACACCTTC
TRBJ2-7 TRBV6-1 11 - - CASSHHNEQYF TGTGCCAGCAGCCACCACAACGAGCAGTACTTC
TRBJ1-2 TRBV7-9 16 TRBD1 - CASSISAGTGGLGYTF TGTGCCAGCAGCATATCAGCCGGGACAGGGGGCCTTGGCTACACCTTC
TRBJ2-3 TRBV29-1 15 - once CSVELSGTSTDTQYF TGCAGCGTTGAGTTGAGTGGGACGAGCACAGATACGCAGTATTTT
TRBJ1-2 TRBV19 13 - - CASSIGEPYGYTF TGTGCCAGTAGTATCGGGGAGCCCTATGGCTACACCTTC
TRBJ1-1 TRBV28 16 TRBD1 - CASSLWDRGPDTEAFF TGTGCCAGCAGTTTATGGGACAGGGGGCCGGACACTGAAGCTTTCTTT
TRBJ2-5 TRBV5-4 15 TRBD1 - CASSPPSQGPETQYF TGTGCCAGCAGCCCACCCTCACAGGGGCCAGAGACCCAGTACTTC
TRBJ2-5 TRBV5-5 20 - - CASSLLVSLAGAKSWKTQYF TGTGCCAGCAGCTTGTTAGTTTCTCTGGCAGGGGCAAAAAGTTGGAAGACCCAGTACTTC
TRBJ2-7 TRBV6-5 14 TRBD1 - CASRAGTVLPEQYF TGTGCCAGCAGGGCCGGGACAGTCCTTCCCGAGCAGTACTTC
TRBJ1-3 TRBV7-9 12 - once CASSLGHAMIYF TGTGCCAGCAGCTTAGGGCACGCCATGATATATTTT